These T cell receptor beta chains were read from a single sample in a study of T cell changes during pregnancy in multiple sclerosis. TCRdb's copy holds only in-frame clones and misses some; the assay was immunoSEQ multiplex PCR. This sample yields fewer than 70,000 clones, of which 85% to 95% are seen a single time; roughly 3.2% belongs to the top ten. The sample in question was CD8+ T cells from peripheral blood mononuclear cells, obtained in the third trimester of pregnancy. The receptors were sampled from a female donor in good health, enrolled as a control in a pregnancy study. The CDR3 runs from the conserved cysteine through the conserved F or W. Each record gives: CDR3 protein, CDR3 DNA, J gene, V gene, clone size, D gene. D genes are given only for firm matches. Clone size is shown for a subset of rows, as once, few, many or a class of expanded clone.

CDR3aa: CATSADTSGAYNEQFF
CDR3nt: TGTGCCACCAGCGCGGATACTAGCGGGGCCTACAATGAGCAGTTCTTC
j_gene: TRBJ2-1
v_gene: TRBV15
abundance: -
d_gene: TRBD2

CDR3aa: CASSPGWTGVNYGYTF
CDR3nt: TGTGCCAGCAGCCCGGGATGGACAGGGGTTAACTATGGCTACACCTTC
j_gene: TRBJ1-2
v_gene: TRBV5-6
abundance: once
d_gene: TRBD1

CDR3aa: CASSLLQTINQPQHF
CDR3nt: TGTGCCAGCAGCTTGCTACAGACGATCAATCAGCCCCAGCATTTT
j_gene: TRBJ1-5
v_gene: TRBV5-5
abundance: -
d_gene: -

CDR3aa: CASSYSVTGRTEAFF
CDR3nt: TGTGCCAGCAGTTATTCCGTGACAGGGCGCACTGAAGCTTTCTTT
j_gene: TRBJ1-1
v_gene: TRBV27
abundance: -
d_gene: TRBD1

CDR3aa: CATAPHHGSGGLNQPQHF
CDR3nt: TGTGCCACCGCCCCACACCACGGAAGTGGGGGCCTAAATCAGCCCCAGCATTTT
j_gene: TRBJ1-5
v_gene: TRBV15
abundance: -
d_gene: -

CDR3aa: CASSSQYEQYF
CDR3nt: TGTGCCAGCAGCTCACAGTACGAGCAGTACTTC
j_gene: TRBJ2-7
v_gene: TRBV7-9
abundance: -
d_gene: -

CDR3aa: CASAGVGGTGELFF
CDR3nt: TGTGCTAGTGCCGGGGTAGGGGGCACCGGGGAGCTGTTTTTT
j_gene: TRBJ2-2
v_gene: TRBV12-5
abundance: once
d_gene: -

CDR3aa: CASSWDTGTGGYTF
CDR3nt: TGTGCCAGCAGCTGGGACACAGGGACGGGGGGCTACACCTTC
j_gene: TRBJ1-2
v_gene: TRBV13
abundance: -
d_gene: -

CDR3aa: CASSSGQGGDGELFF
CDR3nt: TGCGCCAGCAGCTCGGGACAGGGTGGAGACGGGGAGCTGTTTTTT
j_gene: TRBJ2-2
v_gene: TRBV5-1
abundance: -
d_gene: TRBD1

CDR3aa: CASMRAEITDTQYF
CDR3nt: TGTGCCAGCATGCGGGCAGAGATCACAGATACGCAGTATTTT
j_gene: TRBJ2-3
v_gene: TRBV11-2
abundance: -
d_gene: -

CDR3aa: CASSSPEEGPNTEAFF
CDR3nt: TGTGCCAGCAGCTCCCCTGAGGAGGGGCCGAACACTGAAGCTTTCTTT
j_gene: TRBJ1-1
v_gene: TRBV13
abundance: -
d_gene: -

CDR3aa: CASSQDGGTSTDTQYF
CDR3nt: TGCGCCAGCAGCCAAGATGGAGGGACTAGCACAGATACGCAGTATTTT
j_gene: TRBJ2-3
v_gene: TRBV4-3
abundance: -
d_gene: -

CDR3aa: CASSHGTSPWETQYF
CDR3nt: TGCGCCAGCAGCCACGGGACTAGCCCTTGGGAGACCCAGTACTTC
j_gene: TRBJ2-5
v_gene: TRBV4-3
abundance: -
d_gene: TRBD2

CDR3aa: CASSLVGQEAFF
CDR3nt: TGTGCCAGCAGTTTAGTTGGTCAGGAAGCTTTCTTT
j_gene: TRBJ1-1
v_gene: TRBV27
abundance: -
d_gene: -